The 13 T cell receptor beta chains listed next were all sequenced from one sample in a study of shared clonotypes between healthy human individuals. Profiled with immunoSEQ multiplex PCR; TCRdb holds only in-frame clones, not every one. The data show over a million clones, with roughly 95% seen just once and approximately 1.1% held by the top ten. Material: naive CD4+ T cells sorted from blood. Subset denoted: CD45RA+ positively selected. These receptors were obtained from a man aged 25-40 years in good health.

The chain carries TRBV5-4 and TRBJ2-3, with TRBD2 matching 9 bases. Germline values: CDR1 SGHNT, CDR2 YYREEE (reference sequence). J lost 4 bases, V lost 3 bases, and 12 bases had no gene match. The CDR3 has 17 residues. As DNA, the CDR3 is TGTGCCAGCAGCTCAGGTGTAGCGGGAGTGAAGTCAGATACGCAGTATTTT. This encodes CASSSGVAGVKSDTQYF.

This sequence joins TRBV2 and TRBJ1-2; 9 bases are a match to TRBD1. The CDR3 length is 17 residues. V lost 4 bases to trimming and J lost 2 bases; unmatched junction nucleotides: 11. The germline gives CDR1 SNHLY, CDR2 FYNNEI. CDR3 sequence reads: CASSATSRTGVNYGYTF. CDR3 in DNA: TGTGCCAGCAGTGCGACGTCAAGGACAGGGGTAAACTATGGCTACACCTTC.

In the case of this clone: Other DNA sequences of this sample code for an identical CDR3. The chain employs TRBV28 and TRBJ1-2; D call uncertain. Deletions cut 2 bases from V and 5 bases from J, with 9 bases between. CDR1 and CDR2 from the germline V gene are MDHEN and SYDVKM. The CDR3 is 13 residues long. The CDR3 loop is CASSLTGVYGYTF. In nucleotides, the CDR3 is TGTGCCAGCAGTTTAACTGGGGTTTATGGCTACACCTTC.

The rearrangement uses TRBV5-8 and TRBJ1-2; D gene uncertain. Trimming pared 4 bases from V and 4 bases from J, leaving 8 bases between. Germline V lookup: CDR1 SGHTS, CDR2 YDEGEE. The CDR3 loop spans 12 amino acids. The CDR3 sequence is CASSPIIYGYTF. The CDR3 DNA reads TGTGCCAGCAGCCCTATAATCTATGGCTACACCTTC. Full variable domain (rest looked up from reference TRBV5-8 and TRBJ1-2): EAGVTQSPTHLIKTRGQQATLRCSPISGHTSVYWYQQALGLGLQFLLWYDEGEERNRGNFPPRFSGRQFPNYSSELNVNALELEDSALYLCASSPIIYGYTFGSGTRLTVV.

The rearrangement links TRBV27 to TRBJ1-5; 12 nucleotides line up with TRBD1. V shed 5 bases and J 7 bases; nucleotides not matched to a gene: 9. The CDR3 contains 16 residues. CDR1 is MNHEY and CDR2 is SMNVEV in the germline V gene (reference sequence). In DNA form, the CDR3 reads TGTGCCAGCAGTGCCGGGACAGGGGGCGCGGAACAGCCCCAGCATTTT. Protein sequence: CASSAGTGGAEQPQHF.

The chain links TRBV28 to TRBJ1-1; possibly TRBD1 for D (6 bases). Germline loops: CDR1 MDHEN, CDR2 SYDVKM. The CDR3 spans 15 residues. Between the trimmed V and J ends, which lost 4 bases and 1 base, there was a span of 13 bases. In nucleotides, the CDR3 is TGTGCCAGCAGTTCTCAGGGCAGGGGGAACACTGAAGCTTTCTTT. This translates into CASSSQGRGNTEAFF.

The J gene is TRBJ2-5, the V gene TRBV6-1; D unresolved. The germline gives CDR1 MNHNS, CDR2 SASEGT. The CDR3 runs 14 residues. Trimming shortened V by 1 base and J by 5 bases, and 11 bases separated the two germline ends. The CDR3 bases are TGTGCCAGCAGTGAAGACCGGCTGGTTGAGACCCAGTACTTC. Translating it yields CASSEDRLVETQYF.

This chain joins TRBV6-6 and TRBJ2-7; 8 positions match TRBD1. The CDR3 covers 14 residues. Germline CDR1 and CDR2: MNHNY and SVGAGI (reference sequence). After removal of 8 bases from V and 4 bases from J, the junction contained 10 bases not matched to a gene. CDR3 in DNA: TGTGCCAGCGGTCGGGGCAGGGGGCAGTACGAGCAGTACTTC. It is translated as CASGRGRGQYEQYF.

The chain is built from TRBV5-4 and TRBJ2-7; 12 positions match TRBD2. From germline, CDR1 is SGHNT and CDR2 YYREEE (reference sequence). With 4 bases clipped from V and 5 bases from J, the junction kept 19 bases outside the gene matches. CDR3 length equals 19 residues. The CDR3 spells CASSVGRLQTSGSGDEQYF. The CDR3, as DNA: TGTGCCAGCAGCGTAGGACGCCTACAGACTAGCGGGAGTGGGGACGAGCAGTACTTC.

The V and J genes are TRBV28 and TRBJ2-7; D not certain. Germline CDR1 reads MDHEN; CDR2 reads SYDVKM. Trimming took off 3 bases at V and 3 bases at J, with 12 bases between the two ends. The CDR3 spans 14 residues. The CDR3: CASSFYRRVYEQYF. DNA for the CDR3: TGTGCCAGCAGTTTTTACAGAAGGGTCTACGAGCAGTACTTC.

In nucleotides, the CDR3 is TGTGCCAGCACCCTATCCGGGACCAACAATGAGCAGTTCTTC. This encodes CASTLSGTNNEQFF. The chain combines TRBV28 with TRBJ2-1; D could derive from TRBD1 or TRBD2 (5 bases each). CDR3 length: 14 amino acids. Germline V gene sequence: CDR1 MDHEN, CDR2 SYDVKM. The germline V and J ends were trimmed by 7 bases and 5 bases, with 15 bases remaining between them. The whole variable domain, remainder taken from reference TRBV28 and TRBJ2-1, is DVKVTQSSRYLVKRTGEKVFLECVQDMDHENMFWYRQDPGLGLRLIYFSYDVKMKEKGDIPEGYSVSREKKERFSLILESASTNQTSMYLCASTLSGTNNEQFFGPGTRLTVL.

The genes are TRBV5-1 and TRBJ2-1; possible D gene TRBD2, 5 bases. This CDR3 contains 15 residues. Germline V gives CDR1 SGHRS, CDR2 YFSETQ. Trimming left V 4 bases short and J 2 bases short, with 13 bases between. The CDR3 region is CASSPLGEAYNEQFF. The CDR3 DNA reads as TGCGCCAGCAGCCCGTTGGGAGAAGCCTACAATGAGCAGTTCTTC.

The chain employs TRBV5-4 and TRBJ1-1, with D perhaps TRBD1 (5 bases). V shed 0 bases and J shed 8 bases, with 8 bases lying between them. The CDR3 is made up of 12 amino acids. The germline CDR1 and CDR2 sequences are SGHNT and YYREEE (reference sequence). CDR3: CASSLGRDEAFF. CDR3 sequence (DNA): TGTGCCAGCAGCTTGGGGCGGGACGAAGCTTTCTTT.